This T cell receptor beta chain was identified in a study of glioma-infiltrating T cells after dendritic cell vaccination. About the research overall: Patients received three intradermal dendritic cell vaccine injections at biweekly intervals.

Assay used: immunoSEQ multiplex PCR; TCRdb lists only in-frame clones, some missing. Counted here are roughly 100,000 clones, 81% occurring once; the ten biggest clones make up 12%. Findings of the study overall: The cohort had few patients with full blood and tumor sets.

Concerning this clone itself: As yet, its antigen is unknown.

V lost 7 bases to trimming and J lost 2 bases, with 25 bases between them. CDR1 is SGHRS, CDR2 YFSETQ, per germline. The CDR3 is 18 amino acids. The chain recombines TRBV5-1 with TRBJ2-1, with D maybe TRBD2 (6 bases). This receptor was identified in a human donor with glioblastoma. Source: blood, taken before dendritic cell vaccination. The CDR3 loop reads CASFPRGLGTGTYNEQFF. The DNA of the CDR3 is TGCGCCAGCTTCCCCCGAGGGCTCGGGACTGGAACCTACAATGAGCAGTTCTTC.